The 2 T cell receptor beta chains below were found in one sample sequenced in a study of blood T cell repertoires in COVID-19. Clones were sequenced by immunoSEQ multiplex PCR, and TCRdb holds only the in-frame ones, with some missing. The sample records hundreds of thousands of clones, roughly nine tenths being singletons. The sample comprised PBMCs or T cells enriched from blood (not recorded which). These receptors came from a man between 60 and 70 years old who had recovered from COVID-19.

CDR3 bases: TGCGCCAGCAGTCCGGCAGGGGGCAGTCAGCCCCAGCATTTT. Its protein is CASSPAGGSQPQHF. J is TRBJ1-5 and V is TRBV5-1; 8 nucleotides align to TRBD1. There are 14 residues in the CDR3. The junction had 7 bases not matched to a gene; V was cut back by 5 bases and J by 6 bases. Germline CDR1 reads SGHRS; CDR2 reads YFSETQ. The whole variable domain, remainder taken from reference TRBV5-1 and TRBJ1-5, is KAGVTQTPRYLIKTRGQQVTLSCSPISGHRSVSWYQQTPGQGLQFLFEYFSETQRNKGNFPGRFSGRQFSNSRSEMNVSTLELGDSALYLCASSPAGGSQPQHFGDGTRLSIL.

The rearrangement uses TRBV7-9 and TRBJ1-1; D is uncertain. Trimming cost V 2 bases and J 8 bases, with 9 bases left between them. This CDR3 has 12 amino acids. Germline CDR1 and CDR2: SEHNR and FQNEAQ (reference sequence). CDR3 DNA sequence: TGTGCCAGCAGCTTATCCTCCCAGGAAGCTTTCTTT. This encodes CASSLSSQEAFF.